The 20 T cell receptor beta chains listed next were all sequenced from one sample in a study of blood T cell repertoires in COVID-19 (dated by TCRdb to 2020 to 2022). Receptor amplification or capture employed the immunoSEQ multiplex PCR assay. What TCRdb holds here is the immuneACCESS table cut down to in-frame rearrangements. Part of the clones is not present; checked against another copy, under half of the missing clones reflect an unresolved V gene, and the others are unexplained. The sample table lists around 110,000 clones, approximately 90% of them with a count of one. 6.8% of the sample lies in the top ten. The sequencing input was peripheral blood. All receptors come from a man between 45 and 60 years old with active or convalescent COVID-19.

The rearrangement links TRBV6-5 to TRBJ2-3; TRBD2 agrees at 9 bases. The V and J ends lost 6 bases and 4 bases, in that order; junction bases with no gene match: 5. The V gene's germline CDR1 is MNHEY and CDR2 SVGAGI. The CDR3 runs to 14 residues. In DNA, the CDR3 is TGTGCCAGCAGCTTTAGCGGGAGTGCAGATACGCAGTATTTT. This sequence encodes CASSFSGSADTQYF.

The CDR3 here is CASSYSRRDGGYTF. As DNA, the CDR3 is TGTGCCAGCAGTTACTCCCGCAGGGATGGCGGCTACACCTTC. This chain uses TRBV6-5 with TRBJ1-2, with D perhaps TRBD1 (5 bases). This CDR3 comprises 14 residues. Trimming stripped 0 bases from V and 8 bases from J, with 13 bases between. Germline CDR1 and CDR2: MNHEY and SVGAGI.

The J gene is TRBJ1-5, the V gene TRBV18; 7 nucleotides align to TRBD1. V was pared by 4 bases and J by 4 bases, with 1 base of the junction left unmatched. Per the germline V gene, CDR1 is KGHSH and CDR2 is LQKENI. The CDR3 covers 13 residues. Here the CDR3 reads CASSLGQNQPQHF. CDR3 nucleotides: TGTGCCAGCTCACTGGGACAGAATCAGCCCCAGCATTTT. The complete variable domain, with remaining parts taken from reference TRBV18 and TRBJ1-5, reads NAGVMQNPRHLVRRRGQEARLRCSPMKGHSHVYWYRQLPEEGLKFMVYLQKENIIDESGMPKERFSAEFPKEGPSILRIQQVVRGDSAAYFCASSLGQNQPQHFGDGTRLSIL.

V is TRBV4-3 and J is TRBJ2-1; no firm D call. CDR1 and CDR2 (germline): LGHNA, YSLEER. Trimming took 0 bases from V and 9 from J, leaving 6 bases between them. CDR3 length: 12 amino acids. As DNA, the CDR3 is TGCGCCAGCAGCCAAGATGTTAGTGAGCAGTTCTTC. It is translated as CASSQDVSEQFF.

The chain combines TRBV5-4 with TRBJ1-2; maybe TRBD1 (6 bases). Trimming took off 4 bases at V and 3 bases at J, with 19 bases between the two ends. The CDR3 spans 16 residues. Germline CDR1 is SGHNT and CDR2 is YYREEE (reference sequence). The CDR3 sequence: CASSAPGDLLYYGYTF. The DNA of the CDR3 is TGTGCCAGCAGCGCACCAGGGGATCTACTTTACTATGGCTACACCTTC.

The chain recombines TRBV6-2 or TRBV6-3 with TRBJ1-5, with D uncertain. The ends were cut back, 2 bases at V and 3 bases at J, with 8 bases in the middle. Germline V CDR1 and CDR2: MNHEY, SVGEGT. CDR3 length equals 14 residues. The CDR3 protein is CASSYGALNQPQHF. In DNA form, the CDR3 reads TGTGCCAGCAGTTACGGAGCACTCAATCAGCCCCAGCATTTT.

The CDR3 DNA sequence: TGTGCCAGCAGCCGGCGGACAGGGCCCCAGGAAGCTTTCTTT. Translated: CASSRRTGPQEAFF. The chain recombines TRBV6-5 with TRBJ1-1, with 8 bases lining up with TRBD1. The CDR3 runs 14 residues. The J segment lost 8 bases and the V segment lost 6 bases, leaving 11 bases of the junction unmatched. CDR1 and CDR2 (germline): MNHEY, SVGAGI.

This clone was observed once. The V and J genes are TRBV4-3 and TRBJ1-2, with D hard to call. V lost 0 bases to trimming and J lost 4 bases, with 6 bases between them. Germline lookup yields CDR1 LGHNA and CDR2 YSLEER. This CDR3 contains 13 residues. CDR3 loop: CASSQDSFYGYTF. Written as DNA, the CDR3 is TGCGCCAGCAGCCAAGACTCCTTCTATGGCTACACCTTC.

The table lists this clone with a count of one. This rearrangement joins TRBV6-5 to TRBJ2-7; the match to TRBD2 covers 9 bases. The V gene end was trimmed by 7 bases and the J gene end by 0 bases; junction bases not matched to a gene: 7. The CDR3 is made up of 15 amino acids. Looked up from germline, CDR1 is MNHEY and CDR2 is SVGAGI. CDR3 sequence: CASTLSGSGSYEQYF. CDR3 sequence (DNA): TGTGCCAGCACCCTTAGCGGGAGTGGCTCCTACGAGCAGTACTTC.

This sequence joins TRBV12-3 or TRBV12-4 and TRBJ1-1; no clear D. The CDR3 has 13 amino acids. Trimming removed 5 bases from V and 1 base from J, with 8 bases in between. The CDR3 is CASSLTWNTEAFF. In DNA form, the CDR3 reads TGTGCCAGCAGTCTTACTTGGAACACTGAAGCTTTCTTT.

The chain couples TRBV9 to TRBJ1-1, with 8 bases that match TRBD1. V was pared by 3 bases and J by 1 base, with 5 bases of the junction left unmatched. The CDR3 contains 15 residues. Germline values: CDR1 SGDLS, CDR2 YYNGEE. In DNA form, the CDR3 reads TGTGCCAGCAGCGCCCGACAGGGGAGGAACACTGAAGCTTTCTTT. This codes for CASSARQGRNTEAFF.

This rearrangement joins TRBV5-1 to TRBJ1-2, with TRBD1 matching over 12 bases. V gave up 0 bases and J gave up 7 bases; unmatched junction bases: 4. Germline CDR1 reads SGHRS; CDR2 reads YFSETQ. The CDR3 consists of 15 residues. The DNA for the CDR3 is TGCGCCAGCAGCTTGGAGGGGACAGGGGGCTTTGGCTACACCTTC. Protein: CASSLEGTGGFGYTF.

This clone was observed a single time. This sequence joins TRBV19 and TRBJ1-6, with 7 bases fitting TRBD1. CDR1 and CDR2 (germline): LNHDA, SQIVND (reference sequence). CDR3 length equals 14 residues. Unmatched junction bases numbered 2, after V lost 2 bases and J lost 7 bases. CDR3 in amino acids: CASSITGANSPLHF. The CDR3 DNA reads TGTGCCAGTAGTATAACAGGGGCGAATTCACCCCTCCACTTT.

CDR3: CASSVQTYNEQFF. The CDR3 DNA reads as TGTGCCAGCAGTGTTCAGACCTACAATGAGCAGTTCTTC. The chain employs TRBV2 and TRBJ2-1, with D hard to call. V gave up 4 bases and J gave up 2 bases, with 6 bases separating them. The CDR3 is made up of 13 amino acids. The germline gives CDR1 SNHLY, CDR2 FYNNEI.

The V gene is TRBV9, the J gene TRBJ1-6; TRBD1 matches 9 bases. CDR3 length: 15 residues. Germline V gene lookup returns CDR1 SGDLS and CDR2 YYNGEE. V gave up 3 bases and J gave up 12 bases; unmatched junction bases: 10. CDR3 bases: TGTGCCAGCAGCGGACAGGGGGAACAGGGGGGACCCCTCCACTTT. It codes for CASSGQGEQGGPLHF.

This clone appeared once. The chain couples TRBV19 to TRBJ1-3; D unresolved. The V and J ends lost 7 bases and 4 bases respectively, with 14 bases between them. The CDR3 is 14 residues long. From germline, CDR1 is LNHDA and CDR2 SQIVND (reference sequence). The CDR3 nucleotides read TGTGCCAGTATGGAGCCGCAGCCGGGAAACACCATATATTTT. Translated: CASMEPQPGNTIYF.

A word on this clone: Distinct nucleotide sequences in the sample also encode this CDR3. V is TRBV4-1 and J is TRBJ2-5; 8 bases are shared with TRBD2. Germline V gives CDR1 MGHRA, CDR2 YSYEKL. V shed 4 bases and J 4 bases; nucleotides not matched to a gene: 2. The CDR3 loop spans 13 amino acids. The CDR3 DNA follows: TGCGCCAGCAGCCGGCTAGCGGGAGAGACCCAGTACTTC. This gives the protein CASSRLAGETQYF.

The table lists this clone with a few counts. The chain has TRBV28 and TRBJ2-1; D is possibly TRBD2 (5 bases). Germline V gene sequence: CDR1 MDHEN, CDR2 SYDVKM. This CDR3 spans 16 amino acids. Trimming cost V 3 bases and J 0 bases, with 12 bases left between them. In nucleotides, the CDR3 is TGTGCCAGCAGTTTGTCAGCGGAGGCCTCCTACAATGAGCAGTTCTTC. Translated, it gives CASSLSAEASYNEQFF.

CDR3 sequence: CASRRQGGNTEAFF. CDR3 sequence (DNA): TGTGCCAGCAGGCGACAGGGAGGGAACACTGAAGCTTTCTTT. This chain joins TRBV5-4 and TRBJ1-1; 7 nucleotides match TRBD1. The length of the CDR3 is 14 residues. Germline V gene lookup returns CDR1 SGHNT and CDR2 YYREEE (reference sequence). V shed 5 bases and J 1 base; nucleotides not matched to a gene: 5.

The chain has TRBV5-5 and TRBJ1-1; no clear D gene. Trimming shortened V by 1 base and J by 1 base, and 5 bases separated the two germline ends. Germline CDR1 is SGHKS and CDR2 is YYEKEE (reference sequence). The CDR3 is made up of 13 amino acids. The CDR3 protein is CASSLNKNTEAFF. The CDR3 DNA sequence: TGTGCCAGCAGCTTGAACAAGAACACTGAAGCTTTCTTT. The complete variable domain, with remaining parts taken from reference TRBV5-5 and TRBJ1-1, reads DAGVTQSPTHLIKTRGQQVTLRCSPISGHKSVSWYQQVLGQGPQFIFQYYEKEERGRGNFPDRFSARQFPNYSSELNVNALLLGDSALYLCASSLNKNTEAFFGQGTRLTVV.